These T cell receptor beta chains were read from a single sample in a study of cytomegalovirus exposure and HLA in healthy donors. Repertoires were generated with immunoSEQ multiplex PCR, while TCRdb's copy carries only in-frame clones and drops some. The sample yields under 250,000 clones, roughly 72% seen once. Sequencing was done on a sample of PBMCs. The receptors were sampled from a man aged 25 to 40 in good health and CMV-seronegative. Each CDR3 is given with its conserved first and last residue.

V gene: TRBV6-1; J gene: TRBJ1-5; CDR3 protein: CASRDRPGGNQPQHF
V gene: TRBV6-5; J gene: TRBJ2-7; CDR3 protein: CASSYSIADVEQYF
V gene: TRBV7-9; J gene: TRBJ1-4; CDR3 protein: CASSPPPGKWVDEKLFF
V gene: TRBV2; J gene: TRBJ1-1; CDR3 protein: CASSVQGNTEAFF
V gene: TRBV9; J gene: TRBJ2-1; CDR3 protein: CASSVGPSELYNEQFF
V gene: TRBV9; J gene: TRBJ1-1; CDR3 protein: CASSVGVGTMNTEAFF
V gene: TRBV4-1; J gene: TRBJ1-4; CDR3 protein: CASSQERQGAKSKELFF
V gene: TRBV28; J gene: TRBJ2-6; CDR3 protein: CASSSTVSGANVLTF
V gene: TRBV6-5; J gene: TRBJ1-1; CDR3 protein: CASSSEYGEVHTEAFF
V gene: TRBV2; J gene: TRBJ2-7; CDR3 protein: CASRGTGAGYEQYF
V gene: TRBV19; J gene: TRBJ1-3; CDR3 protein: CASRIQGAGNTIYF
V gene: TRBV19; J gene: TRBJ2-1; CDR3 protein: CASSMTSNNEQFF
V gene: TRBV11-2; J gene: TRBJ2-7; CDR3 protein: CASSAGSSGRLYEQYF
V gene: TRBV7-2; J gene: TRBJ2-7; CDR3 protein: CASSPTSGGPYEQYF
V gene: TRBV2; J gene: TRBJ2-1; CDR3 protein: CASRLTSGNRNEQFF
V gene: TRBV2; J gene: TRBJ2-5; CDR3 protein: CASSLPGQGLETQYF
V gene: TRBV2; J gene: TRBJ2-1; CDR3 protein: CASRTGANNEQFF
V gene: TRBV27; J gene: TRBJ1-2; CDR3 protein: CASSPSPREGSGEGGYTF
V gene: TRBV7-9; J gene: TRBJ2-1; CDR3 protein: CASSFSGANNEQFF
V gene: TRBV7-9; J gene: TRBJ1-4; CDR3 protein: CASSLLVQAREKLFF
V gene: TRBV9; J gene: TRBJ2-3; CDR3 protein: CASSVSGISTDTQYF
V gene: TRBV4-1; J gene: TRBJ1-5; CDR3 protein: CASSQGDRRNSNQPQHF
V gene: TRBV13; J gene: TRBJ2-6; CDR3 protein: CASSSTGSGANVLTF
V gene: TRBV6-5; J gene: TRBJ2-5; CDR3 protein: CASSYRDRGLRETQYF
V gene: TRBV29-1; J gene: TRBJ1-2; CDR3 protein: CSDAPGQGTEGYTF
V gene: TRBV28; J gene: TRBJ2-3; CDR3 protein: CASRAGQPDTQYF
V gene: TRBV4-1; J gene: TRBJ2-3; CDR3 protein: CASSLSGTSGRAEEDTQYF
V gene: TRBV10-3; J gene: TRBJ2-2; CDR3 protein: CAIRPGLARAANTGELFF
V gene: TRBV6-1; J gene: TRBJ1-1; CDR3 protein: CASRPGQNLGGAFF
V gene: TRBV5-1; J gene: TRBJ2-2; CDR3 protein: CASSTYEGTGELFF
V gene: TRBV6-1; J gene: TRBJ1-5; CDR3 protein: CAGQDSTYSNQPQHF
V gene: TRBV18; J gene: TRBJ2-5; CDR3 protein: CASSPRQIQETQYF
V gene: TRBV4-1; J gene: TRBJ2-7; CDR3 protein: CASSQDEAGLPYEQYF
V gene: TRBV5-4; J gene: TRBJ1-3; CDR3 protein: CASSLSAGVNTIYF
V gene: TRBV10-2; J gene: TRBJ1-1; CDR3 protein: CASSEFSLDTEAFF
V gene: TRBV5-1; J gene: TRBJ1-1; CDR3 protein: CASMGQGNTEAFF
V gene: TRBV6-1; J gene: TRBJ1-5; CDR3 protein: CASSEGTGGGQPQHF
V gene: TRBV2; J gene: TRBJ1-1; CDR3 protein: CASREMRQLNTEAFF
V gene: TRBV4-1; J gene: TRBJ1-2; CDR3 protein: CASSQEPAGYGYTF
V gene: TRBV19; J gene: TRBJ1-5; CDR3 protein: CASGQGFDQPQHF
V gene: TRBV9; J gene: TRBJ2-2; CDR3 protein: CASSVDPGGIGGELFF
V gene: TRBV7-9; J gene: TRBJ2-1; CDR3 protein: CASSFLAGAYNEQFF
V gene: TRBV5-4; J gene: TRBJ2-5; CDR3 protein: CAIQGLAKETQYF
V gene: TRBV28; J gene: TRBJ1-1; CDR3 protein: CASSLVTGLIVNTEAFF
V gene: TRBV9; J gene: TRBJ2-5; CDR3 protein: CASSVDSGRPKETQYF
V gene: TRBV5-1; J gene: TRBJ2-7; CDR3 protein: CASRLGIAGGSYEQYF
V gene: TRBV27; J gene: TRBJ2-3; CDR3 protein: CASRLPGLQEGTQYF
V gene: TRBV4-1; J gene: TRBJ1-1; CDR3 protein: CASSPGQGTRNTEAFF
V gene: TRBV29-1; J gene: TRBJ2-1; CDR3 protein: CSVDETGTHEQFF
V gene: TRBV7-9; J gene: TRBJ2-1; CDR3 protein: CASILGTSWFF
V gene: TRBV28; J gene: TRBJ2-7; CDR3 protein: CASSFILAGGPSYEQYF
V gene: TRBV19; J gene: TRBJ2-7; CDR3 protein: CASSRDLTGTGPYEQYF
V gene: TRBV29-1; J gene: TRBJ1-1; CDR3 protein: CSVERSRGLEAFF